This T cell receptor beta chain stems from a study of identifying expanded T cells in peripheral blood. The method was immunoSEQ multiplex PCR; TCRdb's version includes in-frame clones alone and lacks a portion of them. The data show more than 50,000 clones, approximately 83% seen once. The CDR3 sequence is 15 residues long. V shed 0 bases and J 5 bases; nucleotides not matched to a gene: 4. In germline, CDR1 is MNHNS, CDR2 SASEGT. Collection occurred without any documented infections or immune events in donors. Notes on the study in general: Roughly two-week clone count variance significantly increased as total template count grew. Over about two and four weeks, about 15 and 19 clones changed, versus roughly 1.2 between replicates.

As concerns this clone: Its target is unknown.

The rearrangement joins TRBV6-1 to TRBJ2-5; 9 positions agree with TRBD2. This TCR was recovered from a person aged 18 to 70 in good health. The specimen was blood. CDR3 bases: TGTGCCAGCAGTGAAGCGACTAGCGGTGGGGAGACCCAGTACTTC. This gives the protein CASSEATSGGETQYF.